The 9 T cell receptor beta chains in this list originate from one sample, sequenced in a study of T cells after yellow fever vaccination. In TCRdb, the 5' RACE reads were re-called with MiXCR into one record per CDR3 protein. The sample yields 450,000 to 600,000 distinct CDR3 sequences, 17% seen once. The sample consisted of PBMCs, taken 5 days after the first yellow fever vaccination. Receptors were obtained from a man younger than 30 who received the YFV17D yellow fever vaccine.

This clonotype was detected only a few times. The chain has TRBV25-1 and TRBJ2-4; 10 bases line up with TRBD1. The CDR3 extends over 13 amino acids. Unmatched junction bases numbered 3, after V lost 5 bases and J lost 8 bases. The germline gives CDR1 MGHDK, CDR2 SYGVNS. CDR3 sequence: CASSRTGGDIQYF. The CDR3 nucleotides are TGTGCCAGCAGTAGGACAGGGGGGGACATTCAGTACTTC.

The rearrangement joins TRBV29-1 to TRBJ1-1; D not certain. Looked up from germline, CDR1 is SQVTM and CDR2 is ANQGSEA. The CDR3 length is 12 residues. V lost 4 bases and J 0 bases, leaving 6 bases between the germline ends. Written as DNA, the CDR3 is TGCAGCGTTGTTTCCGTGAACACTGAAGCTTTCTTT. This encodes CSVVSVNTEAFF.

This clonotype was observed a handful of times. This chain links TRBV5-1 with TRBJ2-5, with 7 bases matching TRBD2. V was pared by 4 bases and J by 4 bases, with 7 bases of the junction left unmatched. The CDR3 extends over 14 amino acids. Germline CDR1 reads SGHRS; CDR2 reads YFSETQ. The CDR3: CASSPGWGGETQYF. The CDR3 DNA follows: TGCGCCAGCAGCCCCGGTTGGGGGGGAGAGACCCAGTACTTC.

This clonotype was found a few times. The chain carries TRBV5-1 and TRBJ2-2; D is possibly TRBD1 (6 bases). V lost 5 bases, J lost 4 bases, and 12 bases lay in between. The CDR3 is 14 residues long. The germline V gene encodes CDR1 SGHRS and CDR2 YFSETQ. The chain's CDR3 is CASRRTGLTGELFF. The DNA of the CDR3 is TGCGCCAGCAGGCGAACAGGGCTCACCGGGGAGCTGTTTTTT.

This clonotype was detected only a few times. The J gene is TRBJ2-3, the V gene TRBV4-1; 9 bases are shared with TRBD1. The CDR3 sequence is 16 residues long. Unmatched junction bases numbered 6, after V lost 1 base and J lost 4 bases. Germline CDR1 and CDR2: MGHRA and YSYEKL. Here the CDR3 reads CASSQAGQGIPDTQYF. The CDR3 DNA follows: TGCGCCAGCAGCCAAGCTGGACAGGGGATCCCAGATACGCAGTATTTT.

A few counts support this clonotype. The chain combines TRBV19 with TRBJ1-1; D call uncertain. The V end was cut by 2 bases, the J end by 8 bases, with 12 bases between. The V gene's germline CDR1 is LNHDA and CDR2 SQIVND (reference sequence). The CDR3 is 13 residues long. CDR3 in DNA: TGTGCCAGTAGTATAATCCTACGTGGAGAAGCTTTCTTT. Translated, it gives CASSIILRGEAFF.

This rearrangement joins TRBV5-4 to TRBJ2-2; D perhaps matches TRBD2 (7 bases). V lost 0 bases and J lost 2, with 11 bases in between. Germline V gene data show CDR1 as SGHNT and CDR2 as YYREEE (reference sequence). This CDR3 has 16 amino acids. The DNA of the CDR3 is TGTGCCAGCAGCTTGGGCGGGGGCCCTAACACCGGGGAGCTGTTTTTT. Protein product: CASSLGGGPNTGELFF.

This clonotype was found a few times. The chain carries TRBV9 and TRBJ2-5; 8 bases line up with TRBD2. This CDR3 region has 16 residues. The trim removed 2 bases at V and 1 base at J, leaving 7 bases unmatched. Germline V gives CDR1 SGDLS, CDR2 YYNGEE. The CDR3 region is CASSVGLAPGQETQYF. Here the CDR3 DNA reads TGTGCCAGCAGCGTCGGACTAGCTCCGGGCCAAGAGACCCAGTACTTC.

The gene calls are TRBV20-1 and TRBJ1-5; D ambiguous. The CDR3 spans 14 residues. V was cut by 0 bases and J by 1 base, with 7 bases left in between. In germline, CDR1 is DFQATT, CDR2 SNEGSKA (reference sequence). CDR3: CSAREGGSNQPQHF. The DNA of the CDR3 is TGCAGTGCTAGAGAAGGCGGGAGCAATCAGCCCCAGCATTTT.